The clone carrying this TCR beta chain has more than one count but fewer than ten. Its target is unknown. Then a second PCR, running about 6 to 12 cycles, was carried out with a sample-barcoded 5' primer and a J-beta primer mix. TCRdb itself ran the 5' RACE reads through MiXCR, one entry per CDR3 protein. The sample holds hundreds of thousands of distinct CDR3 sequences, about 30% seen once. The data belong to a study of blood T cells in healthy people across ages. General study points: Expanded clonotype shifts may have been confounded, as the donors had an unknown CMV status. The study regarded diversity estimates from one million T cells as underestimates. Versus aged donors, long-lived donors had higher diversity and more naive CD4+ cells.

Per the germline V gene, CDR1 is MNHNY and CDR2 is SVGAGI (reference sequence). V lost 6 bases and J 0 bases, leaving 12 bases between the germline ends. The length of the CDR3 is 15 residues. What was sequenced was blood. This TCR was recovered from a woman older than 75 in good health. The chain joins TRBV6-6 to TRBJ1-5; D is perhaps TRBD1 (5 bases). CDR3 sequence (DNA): TGTGCCAGCAGCCAGGGATGGTATAGCAATCAGCCCCAGCATTTT. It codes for CASSQGWYSNQPQHF.